These 13 T cell receptor beta chains came from one sample sequenced in a study of a mutant IDH1 vaccine in newly diagnosed glioma. These receptors are not linked to any known antigen. Produced via immunoSEQ multiplex PCR; TCRdb's table is partial and in-frame only. The sample lists 70,000 to 90,000 clones; roughly nine tenths were seen once. Time point denoted: week 5, during vaccination. Every single dose of the vaccine, 300 ug of mutant IDH1 20-mer peptide, came with topical imiquimod. This material consisted of PBMCs, taken from a glioma patient whose treatment included an IDH1 peptide vaccine. The receptors were sampled from a woman in her fifties or sixties with glioma.

This clone showed up just once. V and J are TRBV18 and TRBJ2-3; weak D call: TRBD2 (5 bases). V lost 4 bases to trimming and J lost 2 bases, with 16 bases between them. CDR1 is KGHSH, CDR2 LQKENI, per germline. This CDR3 spans 16 amino acids. CDR3 sequence: CASSRRGSRDTDTQYF. DNA for the CDR3: TGTGCCAGCTCACGACGGGGTAGCAGAGACACAGATACGCAGTATTTT. The whole variable domain, remainder taken from reference TRBV18 and TRBJ2-3, is NAGVMQNPRHLVRRRGQEARLRCSPMKGHSHVYWYRQLPEEGLKFMVYLQKENIIDESGMPKERFSAEFPKEGPSILRIQQVVRGDSAAYFCASSRRGSRDTDTQYFGPGTRLTVL.

V usage is TRBV5-6 and J usage is TRBJ2-7; maybe TRBD1 (5 bases). This CDR3 contains 13 residues. Trimming took 4 bases from V and 6 from J, leaving 14 bases between them. Germline values: CDR1 SGHDT, CDR2 YYEEEE. The CDR3 nucleotides are TGTGCCAGCAGCCCCAGCAGGGTGAGCGAGCAGTACTTC. Its protein product is CASSPSRVSEQYF.

The V call is TRBV5-4, the J call TRBJ1-1; D is perhaps TRBD1 (5 bases). Germline-derived CDR1 and CDR2 are SGHNT and YYREEE (reference sequence). The CDR3 contains 16 residues. V lost 0 bases and J 0 bases, leaving 12 bases between the germline ends. The CDR3 loop reads CASSLGPGIMNTEAFF. CDR3 DNA: TGTGCCAGCAGCTTGGGTCCAGGGATAATGAACACTGAAGCTTTCTTT.

The V gene is TRBV18, the J gene TRBJ2-1; D unresolved. Per germline, CDR1 KGHSH and CDR2 LQKENI. This CDR3 comprises 14 residues. V was trimmed by 3 bases and J by 4 bases, leaving 10 bases between them. The CDR3 reads CASSPGGIYNEQFF. The CDR3 DNA sequence: TGTGCCAGCTCACCGGGTGGAATATACAATGAGCAGTTCTTC.

The chain links TRBV6-5 to TRBJ2-2; D uncertain. From germline, CDR1 is MNHEY and CDR2 SVGAGI. Between the trimmed V and J ends, which lost 7 bases and 6 bases, there was a span of 9 bases. This CDR3 has 12 residues. The CDR3 DNA sequence: TGTGCCAGCAAGCCGGCGGCCGGGGAGCTGTTTTTT. Translated: CASKPAAGELFF.

A single count supports this clone. V gene TRBV5-1 combines with J gene TRBJ2-5, with TRBD1 matching over 8 bases. TRBJ2-7 matches the DNA end more closely, so the J call is doubtful. CDR1 SGHRS and CDR2 YFSETQ come from the germline V gene. CDR3 length: 13 amino acids. CDR3 nucleotide sequence: TGCGCCAGCGTTCGGACAGGGACCTACGAGCAGTACTTC. Translating it yields CASVRTGTYEQYF.

The chain has TRBV7-2 and TRBJ2-4; 7 positions match TRBD2. The trim removed 8 bases at V and 1 base at J, leaving 5 bases unmatched. The CDR3 covers 14 residues. The germline V gene encodes CDR1 SGHTA and CDR2 FQGNSA. CDR3 bases: TGTGCCAGCGGACCCGGGGGGGCCAAAAACATTCAGTACTTC. Its protein product is CASGPGGAKNIQYF.

The chain is built from TRBV5-1 and TRBJ1-5; maybe TRBD1 (6 bases). The V end was cut by 4 bases, the J end by 6 bases, with 14 bases between. There are 14 residues in the CDR3. Germline V gives CDR1 SGHRS, CDR2 YFSETQ. The CDR3 reads CASSLGGEGQPQHF. CDR3 DNA: TGCGCCAGCAGCCTTGGGGGCGAGGGTCAGCCCCAGCATTTT.

In this sample, this clone turned up once. The genes are TRBV30 and TRBJ1-2; TRBD1 is a possible D gene (5 bases). Germline CDR1 reads GTSNPN; CDR2 reads SVGIG (reference sequence). This CDR3 region has 14 residues. The germline V and J ends were trimmed by 0 bases and 4 bases, with 12 bases remaining between them. The CDR3 protein is CAWSVGGAGYGYTF. For the CDR3, the DNA is TGTGCCTGGAGTGTGGGAGGGGCTGGCTATGGCTACACCTTC. Combining the CDR3 with reference TRBV30 and TRBJ1-2 gives the whole variable domain SQTIHQWPATLVQPVGSPLSLECTVEGTSNPNLYWYRQAAGRGLQLLFYSVGIGQISSEVPQNLSASRPQDRQFILSSKKLLLSDSGFYLCAWSVGGAGYGYTFGSGTRLTVV.

The chain recombines TRBV28 with TRBJ1-2; 7 bases fit TRBD1. CDR3 size: 15 residues. Germline CDR1 and CDR2: MDHEN and SYDVKM. The J segment lost 1 base and the V segment lost 7 bases, leaving 9 bases of the junction unmatched. This chain's CDR3 is CASISPGTDNYGYTF. CDR3 nucleotides: TGTGCCAGCATCTCCCCCGGGACAGATAACTATGGCTACACCTTC.

The chain carries TRBV6-5 and TRBJ2-7, with D hard to call. Trimming cost V 2 bases and J 4 bases, with 9 bases left between them. Germline assignment: CDR1 MNHEY and CDR2 SVGAGI. CDR3 length: 13 residues. DNA for the CDR3: TGTGCCAGCAGTTACCATCTAGGATACGAGCAGTACTTC. As protein: CASSYHLGYEQYF.

The CDR3 coding sequence is TGTGCCAGCAGTCCCCGGACTAGCGGGACGGATACGCAGTATTTT. It codes for CASSPRTSGTDTQYF. This chain joins TRBV7-3 and TRBJ2-3, with 12 positions matching TRBD2. CDR1 is SGHTA, CDR2 FQGTGA, per germline. The CDR3 covers 15 residues. V shed 6 bases, J shed 6 bases, and the junction held 7 bases outside the gene matches.

This clone was seen once. This sequence joins TRBV6-5 and TRBJ1-2; maybe TRBD1 (5 bases). Trimming pared 5 bases from V and 4 bases from J, leaving 11 bases between. The CDR3 sequence is 13 residues long. The germline V gene encodes CDR1 MNHEY and CDR2 SVGAGI. The CDR3 bases are TGTGCCAGCAGTCCGGGACGGATCTATGGCTACACCTTC. It is translated as CASSPGRIYGYTF.